Sequencing of this T cell receptor (beta chain) was carried out in a study of blood T cell repertoires in COVID-19. Whole-study context: Whether acute or convalescent, the COVID-19 samples came from the United States, Italy and Spain. Sources were T cells, B-cell-depleted T cells, or PBMCs; the material itself was cDNA or gDNA.

Per the original methods: Estimation of nucleated cell counts relied on the amplification of reference gene primers. Generated by immunoSEQ multiplex PCR, the TCRdb table keeps only in-frame clones and is missing some. V and J calls and clone size are copied from that table; D and trimming were computed from the DNA. The repertoire holds approximately 31,000 clones, with approximately 90% as singletons. The sequenced sample was peripheral blood. The sequence was collected from a woman older than 75 with active or convalescent COVID-19.

DNA for the CDR3: TGTGCCAGCAGTCAGGGGGCGGCTGGCTACACCTTC. It encodes CASSQGAAGYTF. The chain joins TRBV6-5 to TRBJ1-2, with 8 positions matching TRBD1. Germline-derived CDR1 and CDR2 are MNHEY and SVGAGI. This CDR3 contains 12 residues. V lost 5 bases and J lost 7; bases outside the gene matches: 3.